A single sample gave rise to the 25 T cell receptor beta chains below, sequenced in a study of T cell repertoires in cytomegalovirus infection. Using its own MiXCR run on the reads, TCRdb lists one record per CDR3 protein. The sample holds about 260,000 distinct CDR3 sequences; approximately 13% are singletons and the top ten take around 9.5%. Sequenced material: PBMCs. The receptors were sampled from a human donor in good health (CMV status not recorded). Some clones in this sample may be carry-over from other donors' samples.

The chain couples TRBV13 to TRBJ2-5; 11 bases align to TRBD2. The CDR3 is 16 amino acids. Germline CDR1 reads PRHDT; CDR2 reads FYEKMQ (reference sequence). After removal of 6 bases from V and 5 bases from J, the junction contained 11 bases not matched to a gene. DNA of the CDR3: TGTGCCAGCAGGCGCACTAGCGGGAGAGGCGGGGAGACCCAGTACTTC. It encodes CASRRTSGRGGETQYF.

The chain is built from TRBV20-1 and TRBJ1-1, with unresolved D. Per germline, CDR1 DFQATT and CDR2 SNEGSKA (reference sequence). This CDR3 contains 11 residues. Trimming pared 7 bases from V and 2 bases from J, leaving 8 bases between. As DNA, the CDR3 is TGCAGTGAGCGGAGCAACACTGAAGCTTTCTTT. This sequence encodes CSERSNTEAFF.

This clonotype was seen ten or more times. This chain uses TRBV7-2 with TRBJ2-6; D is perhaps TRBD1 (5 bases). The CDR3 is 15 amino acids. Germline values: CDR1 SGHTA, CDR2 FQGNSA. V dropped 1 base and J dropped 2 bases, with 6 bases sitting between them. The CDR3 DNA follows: TGTGCCAGCAGCTTAGTAGGGGCTGGGGCCAACGTCCTGACTTTC. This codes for CASSLVGAGANVLTF.

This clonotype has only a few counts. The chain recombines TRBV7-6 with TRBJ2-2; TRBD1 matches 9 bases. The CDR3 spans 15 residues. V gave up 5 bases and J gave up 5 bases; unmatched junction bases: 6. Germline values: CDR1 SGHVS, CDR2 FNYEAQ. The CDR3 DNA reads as TGTGCCAGCAGCATACAGGGGGCGGAAACCGGGGAGCTGTTTTTT. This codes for CASSIQGAETGELFF.

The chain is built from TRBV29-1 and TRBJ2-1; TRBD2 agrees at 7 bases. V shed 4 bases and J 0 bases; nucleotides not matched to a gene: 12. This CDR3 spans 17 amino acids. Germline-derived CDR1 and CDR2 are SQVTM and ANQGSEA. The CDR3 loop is CSVGGASGISSYNEQFF. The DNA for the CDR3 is TGCAGCGTTGGCGGGGCTAGCGGCATTAGCTCCTACAATGAGCAGTTCTTC.

CDR3 in amino acids: CASSRLAGESYEQYF. In DNA form, the CDR3 reads TGTGCCAGTAGCCGCCTAGCGGGAGAATCCTACGAGCAGTACTTC. V usage is TRBV19 and J usage is TRBJ2-7, with 10 bases matching TRBD2. The CDR3 sequence is 15 residues long. V lost 6 bases, J lost 1 base, and 6 bases stayed unmatched. Germline assignment: CDR1 LNHDA and CDR2 SQIVND (reference sequence).

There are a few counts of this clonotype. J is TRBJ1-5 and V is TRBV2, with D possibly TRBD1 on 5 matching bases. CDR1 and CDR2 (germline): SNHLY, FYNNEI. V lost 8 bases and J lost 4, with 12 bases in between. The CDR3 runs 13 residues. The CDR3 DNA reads TGTGCCAGCGGTCTGACAGAAAATCAGCCCCAGCATTTT. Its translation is CASGLTENQPQHF.

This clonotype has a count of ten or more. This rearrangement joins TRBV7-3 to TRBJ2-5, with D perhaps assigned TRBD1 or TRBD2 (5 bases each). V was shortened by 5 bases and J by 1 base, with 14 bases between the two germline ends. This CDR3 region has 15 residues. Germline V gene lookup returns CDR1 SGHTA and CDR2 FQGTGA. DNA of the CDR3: TGTGCCAGCAGCCGCAGTGGGGGTTTCCAAGAGACCCAGTACTTC. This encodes CASSRSGGFQETQYF.

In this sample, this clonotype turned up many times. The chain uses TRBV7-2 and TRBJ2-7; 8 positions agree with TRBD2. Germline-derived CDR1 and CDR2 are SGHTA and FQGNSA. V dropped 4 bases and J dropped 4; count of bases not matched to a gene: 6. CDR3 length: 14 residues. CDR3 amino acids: CASSSRLALYEQYV. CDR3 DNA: TGTGCCAGCAGCTCAAGACTAGCGTTATACGAGCAGTACGTC.

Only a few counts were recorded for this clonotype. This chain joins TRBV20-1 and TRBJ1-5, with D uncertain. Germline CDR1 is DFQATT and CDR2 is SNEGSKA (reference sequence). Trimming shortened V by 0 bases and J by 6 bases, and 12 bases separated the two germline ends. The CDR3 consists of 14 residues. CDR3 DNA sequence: TGCAGTGCTAGAGACGAGGGAGGGCTTCAGCCCCAGCATTTT. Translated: CSARDEGGLQPQHF.

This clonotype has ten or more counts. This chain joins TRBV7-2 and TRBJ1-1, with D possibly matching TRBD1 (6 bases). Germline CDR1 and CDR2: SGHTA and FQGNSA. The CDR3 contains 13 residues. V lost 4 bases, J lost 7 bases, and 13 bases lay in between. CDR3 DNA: TGTGCCAGCAGCTCGGGGACATCTGTTGAAGCTTTCTTT. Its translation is CASSSGTSVEAFF.

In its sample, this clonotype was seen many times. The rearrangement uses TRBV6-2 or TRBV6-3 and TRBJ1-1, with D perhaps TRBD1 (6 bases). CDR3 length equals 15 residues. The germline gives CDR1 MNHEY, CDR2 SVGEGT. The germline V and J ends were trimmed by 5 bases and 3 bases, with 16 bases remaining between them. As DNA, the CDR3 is TGTGCCAGCAGTCCCGGACAGATCCCGTACACTGAAGCTTTCTTT. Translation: CASSPGQIPYTEAFF.

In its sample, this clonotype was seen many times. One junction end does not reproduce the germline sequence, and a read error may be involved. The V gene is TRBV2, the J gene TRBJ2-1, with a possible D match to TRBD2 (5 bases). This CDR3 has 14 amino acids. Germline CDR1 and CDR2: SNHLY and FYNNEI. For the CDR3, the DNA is TGTGCCAGCAGTGAAGCGCCGGCGCGGGCCCCACCTTGCTTC. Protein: CASSEAPARAPPCF.

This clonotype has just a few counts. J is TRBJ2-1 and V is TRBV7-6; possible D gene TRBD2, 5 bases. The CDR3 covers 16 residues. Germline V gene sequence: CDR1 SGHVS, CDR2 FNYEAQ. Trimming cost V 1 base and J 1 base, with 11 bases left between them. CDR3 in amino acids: CASSLGGRGSYNEQFF. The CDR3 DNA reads TGTGCCAGCAGCTTAGGAGGGAGAGGTTCCTACAATGAGCAGTTCTTC.

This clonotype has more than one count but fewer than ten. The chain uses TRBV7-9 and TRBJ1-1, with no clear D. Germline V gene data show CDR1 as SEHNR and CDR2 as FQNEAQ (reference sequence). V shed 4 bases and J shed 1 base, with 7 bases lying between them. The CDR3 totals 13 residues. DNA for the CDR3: TGTGCCAGCAGCTATACAGCGAACACTGAAGCTTTCTTT. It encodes CASSYTANTEAFF.

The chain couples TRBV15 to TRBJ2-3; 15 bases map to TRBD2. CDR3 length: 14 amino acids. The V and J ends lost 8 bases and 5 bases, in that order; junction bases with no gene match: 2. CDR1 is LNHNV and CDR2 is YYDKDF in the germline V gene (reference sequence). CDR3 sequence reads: CATGLAGGKDTQYF. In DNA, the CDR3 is TGTGCCACCGGACTAGCGGGGGGGAAAGATACGCAGTATTTT. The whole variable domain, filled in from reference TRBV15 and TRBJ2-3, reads DAMVIQNPRYQVTQFGKPVTLSCSQTLNHNVMYWYQQKSSQAPKLLFHYYDKDFNNEADTPDNFQSRRPNTSFCFLDIRSPGLGDTAMYLCATGLAGGKDTQYFGPGTRLTVL.

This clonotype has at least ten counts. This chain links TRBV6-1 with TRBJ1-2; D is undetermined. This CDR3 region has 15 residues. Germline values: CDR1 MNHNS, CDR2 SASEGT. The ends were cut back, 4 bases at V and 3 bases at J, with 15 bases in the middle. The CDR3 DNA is TGTGCCAGCAGTGGAGGACGGAGAGGAGACTATGGCTACACCTTC. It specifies CASSGGRRGDYGYTF.

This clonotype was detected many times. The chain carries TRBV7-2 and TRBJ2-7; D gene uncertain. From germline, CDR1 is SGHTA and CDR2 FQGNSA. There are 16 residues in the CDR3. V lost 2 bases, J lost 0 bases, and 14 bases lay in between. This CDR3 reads CASSLRGGRSSYEQYF. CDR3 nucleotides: TGTGCCAGCAGCTTACGAGGCGGACGTAGCTCCTACGAGCAGTACTTC.

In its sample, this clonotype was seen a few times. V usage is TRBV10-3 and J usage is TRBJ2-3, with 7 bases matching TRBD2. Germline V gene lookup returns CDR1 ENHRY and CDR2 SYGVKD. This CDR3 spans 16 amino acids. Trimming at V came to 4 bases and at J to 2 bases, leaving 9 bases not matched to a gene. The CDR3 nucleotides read TGTGCCATCAGTGCGGAGCCTAGCGGAACCACAGATACGCAGTATTTT. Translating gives CAISAEPSGTTDTQYF.

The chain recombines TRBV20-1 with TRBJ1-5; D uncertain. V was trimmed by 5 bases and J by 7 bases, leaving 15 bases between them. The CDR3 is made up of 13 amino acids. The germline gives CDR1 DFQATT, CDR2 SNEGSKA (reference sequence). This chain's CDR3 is CSASQRIEQPQHF. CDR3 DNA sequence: TGCAGTGCTTCTCAGAGGATCGAACAGCCCCAGCATTTT.

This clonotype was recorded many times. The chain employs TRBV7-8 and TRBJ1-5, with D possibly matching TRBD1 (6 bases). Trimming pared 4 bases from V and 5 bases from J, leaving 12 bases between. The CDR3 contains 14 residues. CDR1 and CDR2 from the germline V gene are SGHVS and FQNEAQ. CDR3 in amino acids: CASSSRDTYQPQHF. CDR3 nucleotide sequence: TGTGCCAGCAGCTCCCGGGACACCTATCAGCCCCAGCATTTT.

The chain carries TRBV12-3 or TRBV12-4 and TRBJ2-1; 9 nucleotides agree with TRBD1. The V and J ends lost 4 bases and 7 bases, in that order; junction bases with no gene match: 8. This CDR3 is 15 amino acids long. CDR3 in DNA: TGTGCCAGCAGTTCGACAGGGGGAATTATAAATGAGCAGTTCTTC. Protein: CASSSTGGIINEQFF.

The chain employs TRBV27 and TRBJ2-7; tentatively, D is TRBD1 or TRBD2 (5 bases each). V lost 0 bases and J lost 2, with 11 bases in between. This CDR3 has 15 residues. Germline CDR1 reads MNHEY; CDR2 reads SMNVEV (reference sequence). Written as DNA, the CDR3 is TGTGCCAGCAGTTTATCACGGGGCGCTACCTACGAGCAGTACTTC. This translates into CASSLSRGATYEQYF.

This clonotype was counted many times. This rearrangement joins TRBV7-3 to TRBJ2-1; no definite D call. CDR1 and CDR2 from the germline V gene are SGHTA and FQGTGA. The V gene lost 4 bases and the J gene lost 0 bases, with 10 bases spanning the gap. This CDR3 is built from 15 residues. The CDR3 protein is CASSSKLSSYNEQFF. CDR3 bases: TGTGCCAGCAGCTCTAAGCTAAGCTCCTACAATGAGCAGTTCTTC.

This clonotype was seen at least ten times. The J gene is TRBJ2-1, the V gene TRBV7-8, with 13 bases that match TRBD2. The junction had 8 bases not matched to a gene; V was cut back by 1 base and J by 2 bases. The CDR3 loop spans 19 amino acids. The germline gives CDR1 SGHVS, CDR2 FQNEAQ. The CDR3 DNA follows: TGTGCCAGCAGCTTAGGGACTAGCGGGAGAATGTGGGCCTACAATGAGCAGTTCTTC. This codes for CASSLGTSGRMWAYNEQFF. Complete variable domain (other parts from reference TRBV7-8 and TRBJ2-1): GAGVSQSPRYKVAKRGQDVALRCDPISGHVSLFWYQQALGQGPEFLTYFQNEAQLDKSGLPSDRFFAERPEGSVSTLKIQRTQQEDSAVYLCASSLGTSGRMWAYNEQFFGPGTRLTVL.